The next 26 T cell receptor beta chains were all read from a single sample in a study of blood T cell repertoires in COVID-19. The repertoire was sequenced with immunoSEQ multiplex PCR; TCRdb's copy has only in-frame clones and lacks some. The sample lists 150,000 to 180,000 clones; 76% were seen once. Sequencing used peripheral blood. The source is a woman over 75 with acute or convalescent COVID-19.

This clone was seen a handful of times. The chain joins TRBV6-5 to TRBJ1-2, with a tentative D call TRBD1 (6 bases). Looked up from germline, CDR1 is MNHEY and CDR2 is SVGAGI. Between the trimmed V and J ends, which lost 6 bases and 8 bases, there was a span of 22 bases. The CDR3 contains 15 residues. CDR3 residues: CASRNDPAGARGYTF. The CDR3 DNA is TGTGCCAGCAGGAATGACCCGGCGGGGGCGCGGGGCTACACCTTC.

The chain links TRBV27 to TRBJ2-3; a weak D match, TRBD1 (6 bases). Trimming pared 3 bases from V and 2 bases from J, leaving 9 bases between. Per the germline V gene, CDR1 is MNHEY and CDR2 is SMNVEV (reference sequence). This CDR3 is 14 amino acids long. The CDR3 region is CASSLGDTTDTQYF. The CDR3 coding sequence is TGTGCCAGCAGTTTGGGGGACACCACAGATACGCAGTATTTT.

The chain links TRBV27 to TRBJ2-3; TRBD2 agrees at 9 bases. The V segment lost 4 bases and the J segment 2 bases; nucleotides outside the gene matches: 16. This CDR3 is 19 amino acids long. Germline CDR1 is MNHEY and CDR2 is SMNVEV (reference sequence). The CDR3 region has the DNA TGTGCCAGCAGTTCCCGGACTAGCGCCGCTTATTTACCCACAGATACGCAGTATTTT. It yields the protein CASSSRTSAAYLPTDTQYF.

This clone has only a few counts. The chain employs TRBV29-1 and TRBJ1-1; 9 positions agree with TRBD1. The germline gives CDR1 SQVTM, CDR2 ANQGSEA. The CDR3 totals 16 residues. V gave up 7 bases and J gave up 3 bases; unmatched junction bases: 15. The CDR3: CSARVQGAGDYTEAFF. DNA for the CDR3: TGCAGCGCTAGGGTACAGGGGGCAGGGGATTACACTGAAGCTTTCTTT.

V and J are TRBV5-6 and TRBJ1-6, with 7 positions matching TRBD1. With 4 bases clipped from V and 5 bases from J, the junction kept 3 bases outside the gene matches. CDR3 length: 14 residues. Germline CDR1 is SGHDT and CDR2 is YYEEEE. CDR3 DNA sequence: TGTGCCAGCAGCCGCACAGGGGATAATTCACCCCTCCACTTT. It encodes CASSRTGDNSPLHF. Supplemented by reference TRBV5-6 and TRBJ1-6, the full variable domain reads DAGVTQSPTHLIKTRGQQVTLRCSPKSGHDTVSWYQQALGQGPQFIFQYYEEEERQRGNFPDRFSGHQFPNYSSELNVNALLLGDSALYLCASSRTGDNSPLHFGNGTRLTVT.

The chain recombines TRBV11-2 with TRBJ2-3; TRBD1 is a possible D gene (6 bases). Germline V CDR1 and CDR2: SGHAT, FQNNGV. The CDR3 contains 18 residues. V was pared by 0 bases and J by 4 bases, with 20 bases between. The DNA for the CDR3 is TGTGCCAGCAGCTTAGACAGCAGGTCCAGGGGATCCTCAGATACGCAGTATTTT. Its protein product is CASSLDSRSRGSSDTQYF.

In this sample, this clone turned up once. The J gene is TRBJ2-4, the V gene TRBV2, with TRBD1 matching over 7 bases. The CDR3 spans 11 residues. CDR1 SNHLY and CDR2 FYNNEI come from the germline V gene. With V trimmed by 4 bases and J by 9 bases, 0 bases remained unmatched. Written as DNA, the CDR3 is TGTGCCAGCAGTGGACAGGGCATTCAGTACTTC. It codes for CASSGQGIQYF.

V usage is TRBV5-5 and J usage is TRBJ2-7, with 7 bases fitting TRBD1. This CDR3 spans 16 amino acids. CDR1 and CDR2 from the germline V gene are SGHKS and YYEKEE (reference sequence). V dropped 0 bases and J dropped 9; count of bases not matched to a gene: 15. The CDR3 loop is CASSLDTGTAIGRQYF. DNA for the CDR3: TGTGCCAGCAGCTTGGATACCGGGACAGCAATTGGAAGGCAGTACTTC.

This chain links TRBV5-5 with TRBJ1-1, with TRBD1 as a possible D gene (6 bases). The V and J ends lost 0 bases and 10 bases respectively, with 13 bases between them. There are 13 residues in the CDR3. Looked up from germline, CDR1 is SGHKS and CDR2 is YYEKEE (reference sequence). CDR3 in DNA: TGTGCCAGCAGCTTGGATCGACAGGATATAGCTTTCTTT. Its translation: CASSLDRQDIAFF.

In its sample, this clone was seen once. The V call is TRBV7-8, the J call TRBJ2-2, with a possible D match to TRBD1 (8 bases). V was cut by 5 bases and J by 3 bases, with 19 bases left in between. The germline V gene has CDR1 SGHVS and CDR2 FQNEAQ. This CDR3 is 17 amino acids long. CDR3 sequence: CASSRTRQGMHTGELFF. The CDR3 DNA reads TGTGCCAGCAGCCGGACTAGACAGGGGATGCACACCGGGGAGCTGTTTTTT.

The CDR3 here is CSVEDRGRGLGNTIYF. In DNA, the CDR3 is TGCAGCGTTGAAGATCGGGGCAGGGGGCTCGGAAACACCATATATTTT. The J gene is TRBJ1-3, the V gene TRBV29-1, with 8 bases matching TRBD1. The V gene end was trimmed by 0 bases and the J gene end by 4 bases; junction bases not matched to a gene: 8. Germline lookup yields CDR1 SQVTM and CDR2 ANQGSEA. The CDR3 spans 16 residues.

This clone was picked up one time. The chain combines TRBV3-1 (or the pseudogene TRBV3-2) with TRBJ1-2; the match to TRBD1 covers 8 bases. The CDR3 loop spans 13 amino acids. Germline trimming cut 3 bases from V and 3 bases from J; bases unmatched to any gene: 0. CDR1 is LGHDT and CDR2 is YNNKEL in the germline V gene (reference sequence). This CDR3 is CASSQGQDYGYTF. The CDR3 region has the DNA TGTGCCAGCAGCCAGGGACAGGACTATGGCTACACCTTC.

V is TRBV19 and J is TRBJ2-1; 9 positions agree with TRBD1. V trimming: 4 bases; J trimming: 8 bases; junction bases outside the gene matches: 12. The germline V gene has CDR1 LNHDA and CDR2 SQIVND (reference sequence). The CDR3 runs to 16 residues. The CDR3 is CASSSLSGTGYDEQFF. The CDR3 region has the DNA TGTGCCAGTAGTAGTCTCTCCGGGACAGGGTACGATGAGCAGTTCTTC.

The chain employs TRBV30 and TRBJ1-5; no reliable D call. The germline gives CDR1 GTSNPN, CDR2 SVGIG (reference sequence). This CDR3 is 12 amino acids long. The V end was cut by 5 bases, the J end by 4 bases, with 9 bases between. CDR3 coding DNA: TGTGCCTGGGAAACAGAGAATCAGCCCCAGCATTTT. Protein sequence: CAWETENQPQHF. Using reference TRBV30 and TRBJ1-5 for the parts outside the CDR3, the full variable domain is SQTIHQWPATLVQPVGSPLSLECTVEGTSNPNLYWYRQAAGRGLQLLFYSVGIGQISSEVPQNLSASRPQDRQFILSSKKLLLSDSGFYLCAWETENQPQHFGDGTRLSIL.

CDR3 residues: CASSDRTGGTGELFF. CDR3 in DNA: TGTGCCAGCAGCGACCGGACAGGGGGAACCGGGGAGCTGTTTTTT. The V gene is TRBV7-9, the J gene TRBJ2-2, with 10 positions matching TRBD1. Germline CDR1 SEHNR, CDR2 FQNEAQ (reference sequence). The CDR3 consists of 15 residues. Trimming took 5 bases from V and 5 from J; bases not matched to a gene: 5.

The chain recombines TRBV5-1 with TRBJ1-5, with no clear D. The germline V and J ends were trimmed by 0 bases and 1 base, with 14 bases remaining between them. Germline values: CDR1 SGHRS, CDR2 YFSETQ. This CDR3 is built from 17 residues. The CDR3 loop is CASSLGSLTGSNQPQHF. The DNA of the CDR3 is TGCGCCAGCAGCTTGGGTTCATTAACCGGGAGCAATCAGCCCCAGCATTTT.

This sequence joins TRBV18 and TRBJ1-1; weak D call: TRBD1 (5 bases). CDR3 length: 12 amino acids. Between the trimmed V and J ends, which lost 8 bases and 6 bases, there was a span of 13 bases. In germline, CDR1 is KGHSH, CDR2 LQKENI. The CDR3 DNA sequence: TGTGCCAGCAGGGGAGGGGTCCCTGAAGCTTTCTTT. Its translation is CASRGGVPEAFF.

The DNA for the CDR3 is TGTGCCAGCAGCTCGGGACAGCTGAACACTGAAGCTTTCTTT. Its translation: CASSSGQLNTEAFF. The rearrangement links TRBV11-3 to TRBJ1-1, with 7 bases that match TRBD1. CDR3 size: 14 residues. The V segment lost 4 bases and the J segment 0 bases; nucleotides outside the gene matches: 2. Per the germline V gene, CDR1 is SGHNT and CDR2 is YENEEA.

The V and J genes are TRBV11-3 and TRBJ1-1; 7 bases map to TRBD1. The V gene end was trimmed by 1 base and the J gene end by 3 bases; junction bases not matched to a gene: 5. Looked up from germline, CDR1 is SGHNT and CDR2 is YENEEA. This CDR3 is 15 amino acids long. CDR3 sequence: CASSLGGQGDTEAFF. CDR3 bases: TGTGCCAGCAGCTTAGGGGGGCAGGGGGACACTGAAGCTTTCTTT.

The chain joins TRBV5-6 to TRBJ2-7; D gene uncertain. V was cut by 3 bases and J by 2 bases, with 9 bases left in between. The CDR3 has 13 residues. Germline V gene lookup returns CDR1 SGHDT and CDR2 YYEEEE. CDR3 coding DNA: TGTGCCAGCAGCTCCTGGGCTGCCTACGAGCAGTACTTC. Translating gives CASSSWAAYEQYF.

Only a few counts were recorded for this clone. The genes are TRBV29-1 and TRBJ1-5, with 10 bases fitting TRBD1. This CDR3 contains 14 residues. CDR1 is SQVTM and CDR2 is ANQGSEA in the germline V gene. J lost 3 bases, V lost 5 bases, and 4 bases had no gene match. The CDR3 loop reads CSVSGTGVNQPQHF. In nucleotides, the CDR3 is TGCAGCGTTTCCGGGACAGGGGTCAATCAGCCCCAGCATTTT.

This chain links TRBV6-6 with TRBJ1-5; D is undetermined. This CDR3 spans 13 amino acids. Trimming removed 7 bases from V and 4 bases from J, with 11 bases in between. Germline V gene data show CDR1 as MNHNY and CDR2 as SVGAGI (reference sequence). The CDR3 loop reads CASTDFTNQPQHF. The CDR3 nucleotides read TGTGCCAGCACCGACTTCACAAATCAGCCCCAGCATTTT.

The chain is built from TRBV10-3 and TRBJ1-5; D possibly corresponds to TRBD1 (6 bases). This CDR3 comprises 15 residues. The germline V gene encodes CDR1 ENHRY and CDR2 SYGVKD. Trimming removed 1 base from V and 5 bases from J, with 12 bases in between. The CDR3 DNA reads TGTGCCATCAGTGAGTACACAGGGTTCGATCAGCCCCAGCATTTT. Amino acids: CAISEYTGFDQPQHF.

In its sample, this clone was seen once. The chain uses TRBV7-2 and TRBJ1-5; 7 bases line up with TRBD1. Germline-derived CDR1 and CDR2 are SGHTA and FQGNSA. The length of the CDR3 is 15 residues. The V segment lost 5 bases and the J segment 8 bases; nucleotides outside the gene matches: 12. The chain's CDR3 is CASSLQRAQGEPQHF. CDR3 DNA: TGTGCCAGCAGCCTACAGCGGGCCCAGGGGGAGCCCCAGCATTTT.

The genes are TRBV5-1 and TRBJ1-1; unclear D gene. Germline V gene sequence: CDR1 SGHRS, CDR2 YFSETQ. V dropped 4 bases and J dropped 0 bases, with 10 bases sitting between them. The CDR3 extends over 14 amino acids. The DNA of the CDR3 is TGCGCCAGCAGCCTCGGTAGCATGAACACTGAAGCTTTCTTT. Translation gives CASSLGSMNTEAFF.

The rearrangement uses TRBV2 and TRBJ1-4; 7 nucleotides agree with TRBD1. Trimming cost V 3 bases and J 8 bases; bases outside gene matches: 9. The CDR3 has 15 amino acids. The germline CDR1 and CDR2 sequences are SNHLY and FYNNEI. The CDR3 here is CASSEQGTVEEKLFF. For the CDR3, the DNA is TGTGCCAGCAGTGAGCAAGGGACAGTTGAGGAAAAACTGTTTTTT.